These 13 T cell receptor beta chains were all obtained from the same sample, sequenced in a study of tissue T cells after allogeneic stem cell transplantation. Sequenced by immunoSEQ multiplex PCR; TCRdb stores in-frame clones only, minus some. In the table there are 20,000 to 25,000 clones, 72% of which are singletons. What was sequenced was spleen. Receptors originate from a female BALB/c mouse in good health. MHC haplotype here: H2-d.

A word on this clone: Mouse gene names apply. With the read ending 1 residue before the CDR3 end, the germline J gene is used to fill in that end. The chain has TRBV13-2 and TRBJ2-7, with 9 nucleotides matching TRBD2. The CDR3 runs 13 residues. J was trimmed by 4 bases and V by 5 bases; bases with no gene match: 4. Germline V gives CDR1 NNHNN, CDR2 SYGAGS (reference sequence). The CDR3 here is CASGGTGSYEQYF. CDR3 DNA (partial): TGTGCCAGCGGGGGGACTGGGAGTTATGAACAGTAC.

To note about this clone: The genes and germline here are from mouse. The CDR3 end falls 1 residue outside the read, so it is completed with the germline J gene. This rearrangement joins TRBV29 to TRBJ1-2; D possibly corresponds to TRBD1 (5 bases). The CDR3 spans 12 residues. V was shortened by 6 bases and J by 3 bases, with 8 bases between the two germline ends. Germline lookup yields CDR1 MSHET and CDR2 SYDVDS. The CDR3 is CASSQGDSDYTF. The part of the CDR3 DNA that was read is TGTGCTAGCAGCCAAGGGGACTCCGACTACACC.

A word on this clone: The germline and genes are mouse ones. The read terminates 1 residue before the CDR3 end, so the remaining end is supplied by the germline J gene. V usage is TRBV13-1 and J usage is TRBJ2-5; D remains unclear. V was cut by 0 bases and J by 3 bases, with 5 bases left in between. This CDR3 has 13 residues. The germline gives CDR1 NSHNY, CDR2 SYGAGN. CDR3 sequence reads: CASSDAKQDTQYF. Incomplete CDR3 DNA: TGTGCCAGCAGTGATGCGAAGCAAGACACCCAGTAC.

This clone was counted between two and nine times. Mouse germline and gene names are used. The sequence runs out 1 residue before the end of the CDR3; the remainder is reconstructed from the germline J gene. V gene TRBV20 combines with J gene TRBJ2-7, with 14 bases lining up with TRBD2. V dropped 6 bases and J dropped 7; count of bases not matched to a gene: 5. Looked up from germline, CDR1 is GFQATS and CDR2 is STVNSAI. The CDR3 totals 13 residues. CDR3 region: CGAHRDWGGEQYF. CDR3 bases read: TGTGGTGCCCACCGGGACTGGGGGGGCGAACAGTAC.

Comments on this clone: Here the gene names and germline are mouse. The read finishes 1 residue shy of the CDR3 end, and the germline J gene is used to complete it. The chain links TRBV5 to TRBJ1-1; TRBD1 is a possible D gene (5 bases). The ends were cut back, 0 bases at V and 4 bases at J, with 12 bases in the middle. Germline CDR1 reads LGHNA; CDR2 reads YNLKQL (reference sequence). The CDR3 has 15 residues. The DNA read from the CDR3 is TGTGCCAGCAGCCAAGATGCGCAGGGTGGCACAGAAGTCTTC. As protein: CASSQDAQGGTEVF. The whole CDR3 sequence is CASSQDAQGGTEVFF.

Notes on this clone: Mouse gene names apply. The CDR3 end falls 1 residue outside the read, so it is completed with the germline J gene. Distinct nucleotide sequences in the sample also encode this CDR3. The chain combines TRBV5 with TRBJ2-3; 9 bases agree with TRBD2. The CDR3 extends over 15 amino acids. Trimming removed 4 bases from V and 3 bases from J; junction bases left unmatched: 5. Looked up from germline, CDR1 is LGHNA and CDR2 is YNLKQL (reference sequence). The CDR3 region is CASSRGGAGAETLYF. The CDR3 DNA, read in part, is TGTGCCAGCAGCCGTGGGGGGGCGGGAGCAGAAACGCTGTAT.

This clone showed up just once. Mouse gene names apply. The CDR3 end lies 1 residue beyond the end of the read and is filled in from the germline J gene. The gene calls are TRBV29 and TRBJ2-4, with no clear D. V was shortened by 2 bases and J by 2 bases, with 5 bases between the two germline ends. The CDR3 has 13 residues. CDR1 and CDR2 (germline): MSHET, SYDVDS. This CDR3 reads CASSLPYQNTLYF. The CDR3 bases that were read are TGTGCTAGCAGTTTACCCTATCAAAACACCTTGTAC.

On this clone: Gene names are mouse gene names. From the germline J gene comes the end of the CDR3, since the read stops 1 residue before it. This chain joins TRBV5 and TRBJ2-1; maybe TRBD2 (6 bases). CDR3 length: 13 amino acids. Trimming pared 3 bases from V and 3 bases from J, leaving 6 bases between. The germline CDR1 and CDR2 sequences are LGHNA and YNLKQL (reference sequence). The part of the CDR3 DNA that was read is TGTGCCAGCAGCCAGGGGGGCTATGCTGAGCAGTTC. Translating it yields CASSQGGYAEQF. The entire CDR3 protein reads CASSQGGYAEQFF.

Concerning this clone itself: Germline and genes: mouse. The read ends 1 residue before the CDR3 terminus; that terminus is restored from the germline J gene. The gene calls are TRBV19 and TRBJ1-1; 7 positions match TRBD1. Per germline, CDR1 FNHDT and CDR2 SITEND (reference sequence). The CDR3 loop spans 14 amino acids. The V segment lost 2 bases and the J segment 0 bases; nucleotides outside the gene matches: 1. The covered CDR3 bases are TGTGCCAGCAGTATCAGGGGGGCAAACACAGAAGTCTTC. Amino acid sequence: CASSIRGANTEVF. The complete CDR3 reads CASSIRGANTEVFF.

Notes on this clone: Genes and germline come from the mouse. The CDR3 extends 1 residue past the end of the read, so its final part is completed from the germline J gene. The chain is built from TRBV13-1 and TRBJ1-1; 7 bases are a match to TRBD1. The CDR3 covers 13 residues. V trimming: 1 base; J trimming: 7 bases; junction bases outside the gene matches: 4. Looked up from germline, CDR1 is NSHNY and CDR2 is SYGAGN. CDR3 DNA (partial): TGTGCCAGCAGTGATCTCGGGACAGAAGAAGTCTTC. Amino acids: CASSDLGTEEVF. The complete CDR3 reads CASSDLGTEEVFF.

A note on this clone: Mouse gene names apply. The read falls 1 residue short of the CDR3 end, and the missing part is taken from the germline J gene. The gene calls are TRBV2 and TRBJ2-3, with D perhaps matching TRBD2 (6 bases). The germline V and J ends were trimmed by 0 bases and 6 bases, with 10 bases remaining between them. This CDR3 spans 14 amino acids. The germline V gene has CDR1 LGHNA and CDR2 YSYQKL. The CDR3 bases that were read are TGTGCCAGCAGCCAAGAGATGGGGGATGAAACGCTGTAT. Its translation is CASSQEMGDETLY. The entire CDR3 protein reads CASSQEMGDETLYF.

The table lists this clone with a few counts. Germline and genes here are mouse. The read ends 1 residue shy of where the CDR3 ends; the end is completed using the germline J gene. This chain links TRBV4 with TRBJ2-7; TRBD2 aligns across 9 bases. V lost 3 bases and J lost 5; bases outside the gene matches: 5. This CDR3 spans 14 amino acids. Germline V CDR1 and CDR2: LGHDT, YNNKQL (reference sequence). CDR3 DNA (partial): TGTGCCAGCAGCTACTGGGGGGGATGGGATGAACAGTAC. Translation: CASSYWGGWDEQY. The full CDR3 is CASSYWGGWDEQYF.

Worth noting for this clone: Here the gene names and germline are mouse. The read gets to within 1 residue of the CDR3 end, and the germline J gene fills in the rest. The chain uses TRBV19 and TRBJ2-1, with D possibly TRBD2 on 6 matching bases. The V gene lost 4 bases and the J gene lost 1 base, with 9 bases spanning the gap. The length of the CDR3 is 14 residues. Germline CDR1 reads FNHDT; CDR2 reads SITEND (reference sequence). This CDR3 reads CASSSWGNYAEQFF. The DNA read from the CDR3 is TGTGCCAGCAGTTCATGGGGGAACTATGCTGAGCAGTTC. Full variable domain (outside the CDR3, taken from reference TRBV19 and TRBJ2-1): GGIITQTPKFLIGQEGQKLTLKCQQNFNHDTMYWYRQDSGKGLRLIYYSITENDLQKGDLSEGYDASREKKSSFSLTVTSAQKNEMAVFLCASSSWGNYAEQFFGPGTRLTVL.